This TCR beta chain was recovered during a study of blood T cell repertoires in COVID-19. As for the study in general: Acute-phase and convalescent COVID-19 samples originated in the United States, Italy and Spain.

The CDR3 is 14 amino acids. Trimming took 2 bases from V and 8 from J, leaving 10 bases between them. Germline lookup yields CDR1 WSHSY and CDR2 SAAADI. Per the original data handling: Estimation of nucleated cell counts relied on the amplification of reference gene primers. Method: immunoSEQ multiplex PCR; TCRdb's copy keeps in-frame clones and lacks some. V, J and clone size reflect that table, while D and trimming were determined from the DNA. The data hold fewer than 350,000 clones, with about 89% observed a single time. This clone was picked up many times. Sample: PBMCs or T cells enriched from blood (not recorded which). The chain is built from TRBV10-2 and TRBJ1-6; D call uncertain. The receptor's source is a woman in her thirties or forties who had recovered from COVID-19. The CDR3 is CASSETQFDSPLHF. The DNA for the CDR3 is TGCGCCAGCAGTGAGACCCAGTTTGATTCACCCCTCCACTTT.